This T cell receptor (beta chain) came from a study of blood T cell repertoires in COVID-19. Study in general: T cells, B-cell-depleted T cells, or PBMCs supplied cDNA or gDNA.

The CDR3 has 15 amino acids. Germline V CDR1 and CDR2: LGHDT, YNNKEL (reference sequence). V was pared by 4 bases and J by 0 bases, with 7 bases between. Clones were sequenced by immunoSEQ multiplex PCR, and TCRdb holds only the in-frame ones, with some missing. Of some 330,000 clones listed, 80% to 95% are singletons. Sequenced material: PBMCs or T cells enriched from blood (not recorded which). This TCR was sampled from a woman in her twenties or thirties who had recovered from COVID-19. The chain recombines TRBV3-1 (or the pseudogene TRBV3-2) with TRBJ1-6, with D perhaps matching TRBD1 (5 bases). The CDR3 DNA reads TGTGCCAGCAGCCCCGGGGGCTCCTATAATTCACCCCTCCACTTT. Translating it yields CASSPGGSYNSPLHF.